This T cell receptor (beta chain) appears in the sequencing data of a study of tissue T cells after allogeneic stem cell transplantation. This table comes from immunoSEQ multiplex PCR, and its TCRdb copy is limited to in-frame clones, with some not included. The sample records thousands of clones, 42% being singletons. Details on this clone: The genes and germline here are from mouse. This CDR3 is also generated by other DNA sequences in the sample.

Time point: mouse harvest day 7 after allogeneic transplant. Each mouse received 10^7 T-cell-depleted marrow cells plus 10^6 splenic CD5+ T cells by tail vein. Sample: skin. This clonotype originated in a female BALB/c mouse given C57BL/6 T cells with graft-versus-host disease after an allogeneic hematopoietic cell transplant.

The CDR3 DNA, read in part, is TGTGCCAGCAGTCTGAACACCGGGCAGCTCTAC. It yields the protein CASSLNTGQLY. The whole CDR3 sequence is CASSLNTGQLYF. The J gene is TRBJ2-2, the V gene TRBV26; the D is unclear. The CDR3 end lies 1 residue beyond the end of the read and is filled in from the germline J gene. CDR1 is KGHPV and CDR2 is FQNQEV in the germline V gene (reference sequence). Deletions cut 2 bases from V and 2 bases from J, with 0 bases between. The CDR3 contains 12 residues.